The present entry profiles one T cell receptor (beta chain) with its context. Its antigen is not known. Sequencing was performed with immunoSEQ multiplex PCR; in TCRdb, only in-frame clones are kept and a portion is missing. This table holds about 800,000 clones, around 96% found once. The source of the sample is a study of shared clonotypes between healthy human individuals. Study background: Used for every donor were three CD4 naive, three CD4 memory, two CD8 naive and one CD8 memory plate.

The study's findings and limits: The study found about 5% of naive CD4 clonotypes shared across a few donors. Non-shared clonotypes had lower generation probabilities than those shared by all four donors.

CDR3 length: 12 residues. V trimming: 5 bases; J trimming: 9 bases; junction bases outside the gene matches: 6. CDR1 is MNHEY, CDR2 SVGAGI, per germline. CD8 cells classed as naive were CD45RO-negative and positively selected for CCR7, excluding terminally differentiated effector memory CD45RA+ cells. The gene calls are TRBV6-5 and TRBJ1-2; TRBD1 agrees at 7 bases. This sequence was found in a man aged 25-45 years in good health. Source material: naive CD8+ T cells sorted from blood. CDR3 nucleotides: TGTGCCAGCAGTGAGACAGGGAGTCGCTACACCTTC. It encodes CASSETGSRYTF.